The 10 T cell receptor beta chains below were found in one sample sequenced in a study of spatial heterogeneity in lung cancer. The time point was: blood at routine non-recurrence follow-up after resection. MiXCR, run by TCRdb on the 5' RACE reads, gives a single entry per CDR3 protein. The sample has tens of thousands of distinct CDR3 sequences, roughly a fifth seen once. Source: PBMCs, taken at follow-up. The receptors were sampled from a male donor with early-stage non-small cell lung cancer.

This clonotype has just a few counts. The V and J genes are TRBV2 and TRBJ1-4, with a possible D match to TRBD1 (5 bases). The CDR3 spans 14 residues. V was trimmed by 3 bases and J by 7 bases, leaving 12 bases between them. Germline V gene sequence: CDR1 SNHLY, CDR2 FYNNEI. CDR3 DNA sequence: TGTGCCAGCAGTGAGCAGGGTGAGAGTGAAAAACTGTTTTTT. Translating it yields CASSEQGESEKLFF.

This clonotype was recorded at least ten times. The chain links TRBV29-1 to TRBJ2-2; either TRBD1 or TRBD2 may supply D (6 bases each). The CDR3 spans 13 residues. Trimming pared 6 bases from V and 6 bases from J, leaving 14 bases between. From germline, CDR1 is SQVTM and CDR2 ANQGSEA. The CDR3 nucleotides are TGCAGCGTCCCAAGGGGGGTAGCCGGGGAGCTGTTTTTT. It codes for CSVPRGVAGELFF.

This clonotype was observed a few times. The genes are TRBV5-1 and TRBJ2-2; D is possibly TRBD1 (5 bases). The CDR3 extends over 14 amino acids. Germline CDR1 reads SGHRS; CDR2 reads YFSETQ. V was shortened by 4 bases and J by 0 bases, with 7 bases between the two germline ends. In nucleotides, the CDR3 is TGCGCCAGCAGCACGACAGCGAACACCGGGGAGCTGTTTTTT. Translated: CASSTTANTGELFF.

This clonotype was seen at least ten times. The J gene is TRBJ2-3, the V gene TRBV6-5, with D perhaps TRBD2 (5 bases). CDR1 is MNHEY, CDR2 SVGAGI, per germline. With 5 bases removed from V and 1 base from J, the gap between germline ends came to 10 bases. This CDR3 contains 14 residues. For the CDR3, the DNA is TGTGCCAGCAGTGGTGGGAGTGGCACAGATACGCAGTATTTT. This sequence encodes CASSGGSGTDTQYF.

There are a few counts of this clonotype. The chain uses TRBV5-1 and TRBJ1-4, with D perhaps TRBD1 (5 bases). Germline V CDR1 and CDR2: SGHRS, YFSETQ. With 4 bases removed from V and 5 bases from J, the gap between germline ends came to 18 bases. This CDR3 has 16 amino acids. The CDR3 DNA reads as TGCGCCAGCAGCCGGGGAGAGCGGGGACCGAATGAAAAACTGTTTTTT. As protein: CASSRGERGPNEKLFF.

This clonotype turned up a few times. The chain combines TRBV3-1 with TRBJ1-6, with 9 positions matching TRBD1. Trimming removed 4 bases from V and 10 bases from J; junction bases left unmatched: 5. This CDR3 comprises 14 residues. CDR1 and CDR2 (germline): LGHDT, YNNKEL (reference sequence). CDR3 protein: CASSLGTGRSPLHF. CDR3 sequence (DNA): TGTGCCAGCAGCCTCGGGACAGGGAGATCACCCCTCCACTTT.

This clonotype was recorded at least ten times. V gene TRBV19 combines with J gene TRBJ1-3; D is perhaps TRBD1 (6 bases). The CDR3 totals 14 residues. Trimming cost V 5 bases and J 0 bases, with 8 bases left between them. From germline, CDR1 is LNHDA and CDR2 SQIVND (reference sequence). This CDR3 is CASSDRSSGNTIYF. As DNA, the CDR3 is TGTGCCAGTAGTGACAGGAGCTCTGGAAACACCATATATTTT.

The chain carries TRBV2 and TRBJ1-2; no clear D gene. The CDR3 sequence is 15 residues long. Trimming cost V 5 bases and J 7 bases, with 20 bases left between them. Per the germline V gene, CDR1 is SNHLY and CDR2 is FYNNEI. The CDR3 protein is CASSSLDNLSTGYTF. CDR3 bases: TGTGCCAGCAGTAGCCTTGACAACCTCTCAACTGGCTACACCTTC.

There are a few counts of this clonotype. J is TRBJ2-7 and V is TRBV6-2 or TRBV6-3; 9 bases match TRBD2. V lost 6 bases, J lost 2 bases, and 2 bases stayed unmatched. The germline CDR1 and CDR2 sequences are MNHEY and SVGEGT. CDR3 length: 13 amino acids. The CDR3 region has the DNA TGTGCCAGCAGCTTAGCGGGGGCCTACGAGCAGTACGTC. Protein product: CASSLAGAYEQYV.

This clonotype has a count of ten or more. V usage is TRBV7-2 and J usage is TRBJ2-2, with D possibly being TRBD1 (6 bases). Germline V CDR1 and CDR2: SGHTA, FQGNSA. CDR3 size: 16 residues. V lost 2 bases and J 0 bases, leaving 10 bases between the germline ends. DNA of the CDR3: TGTGCCAGCAGCTTACTGGGGGCGGCGAACACCGGGGAGCTGTTTTTT. As protein: CASSLLGAANTGELFF.